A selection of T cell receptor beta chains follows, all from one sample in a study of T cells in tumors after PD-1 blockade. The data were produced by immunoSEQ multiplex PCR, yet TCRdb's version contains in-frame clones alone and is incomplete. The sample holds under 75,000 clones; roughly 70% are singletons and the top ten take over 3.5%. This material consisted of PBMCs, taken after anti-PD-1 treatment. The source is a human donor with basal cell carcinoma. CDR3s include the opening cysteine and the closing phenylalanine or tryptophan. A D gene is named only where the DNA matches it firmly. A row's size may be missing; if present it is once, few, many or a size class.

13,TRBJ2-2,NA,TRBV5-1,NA,TGCGCCAGCAGCTTGGGGTCCACCGGGGAGCTGTTTTTT,CASSLGSTGELFF
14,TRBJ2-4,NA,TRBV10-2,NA,TGCGCCAGCAGTGATAGGTCAGGCAAAAACATTCAGTACTTC,CASSDRSGKNIQYF
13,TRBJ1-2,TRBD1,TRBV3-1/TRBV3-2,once,TGTGCCAGCAGCCCAGAACAGGGGCTCGGCTACACCTTC,CASSPEQGLGYTF
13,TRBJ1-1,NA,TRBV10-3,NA,TGTGCCCTTCGGACGGACCAGAACACTGAAGCTTTCTTT,CALRTDQNTEAFF
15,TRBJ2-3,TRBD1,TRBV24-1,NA,TGTGCCACCAGAGCGGGACAGGGGCCTGGAGATACGCAGTATTTT,CATRAGQGPGDTQYF
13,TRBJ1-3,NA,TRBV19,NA,TGTGCCAGTAGTATTCACTCTTTAAACACCATATATTTT,CASSIHSLNTIYF
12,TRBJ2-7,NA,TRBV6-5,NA,TGTGCCAGCAGTAAAAGGGGGGACGAGCAGTACTTC,CASSKRGDEQYF
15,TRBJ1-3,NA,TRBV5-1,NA,TGCGCCAGCAGCTTGCCCGGGGGTCAACGAAACACCATATATTTT,CASSLPGGQRNTIYF
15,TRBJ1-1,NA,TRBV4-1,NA,TGCGCCAGCAGCCAAGGGTTTCAGGGTAGTAGCGGAGCTTTCTTT,CASSQGFQGSSGAFF
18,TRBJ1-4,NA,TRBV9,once,TGTGCCAGCAGCCCAGTCGGGGCAATCATGTTAGCTAATGAAAAACTGTTTTTT,CASSPVGAIMLANEKLFF
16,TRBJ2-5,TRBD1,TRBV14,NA,TGTGCCAGCAGCCAGATATCGACCGGGACAGGCCGGACCCAGTACTTC,CASSQISTGTGRTQYF
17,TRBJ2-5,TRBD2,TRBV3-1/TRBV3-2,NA,TGTGCCAGCAGCCAAGGAACTAGCGGGGTGATACAAGAGACCCAGTACTTC,CASSQGTSGVIQETQYF
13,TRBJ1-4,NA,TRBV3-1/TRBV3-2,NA,TGTGCCAGCGGTTTAGAGGATGGGAAAAAACTGTTTTTT,CASGLEDGKKLFF
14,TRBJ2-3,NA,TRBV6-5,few,TGTGCCAGCAGTTGGTCCCCCGAGTCAGATACGCAGTATTTT,CASSWSPESDTQYF
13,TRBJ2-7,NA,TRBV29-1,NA,TGCAGCATAGGTGGGGGGCAACCCGGAGGGCAGTACTTC,CSIGGGQPGGQYF
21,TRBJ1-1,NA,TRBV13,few,TGTGCCAGCAGCCAAGGCCGGGGGCAGGTGCGGGACTCCTTTTCAGGGACTGAAGCTTTCTTT,CASSQGRGQVRDSFSGTEAFF
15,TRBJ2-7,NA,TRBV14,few,TGTGCCAGCAGCCAACTATCAGCGAAAACCTACGAGCAGTACTTC,CASSQLSAKTYEQYF
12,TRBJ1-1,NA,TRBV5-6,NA,TGTGCCAGCAGCTCCACATGGACTGAAGCTTTCTTT,CASSSTWTEAFF
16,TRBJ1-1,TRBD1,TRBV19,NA,TGTGCCAGTAGTATAGGGGGACAGAGGGCGAACACTGAAGCTTTCTTT,CASSIGGQRANTEAFF
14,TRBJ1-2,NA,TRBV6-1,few,TGTGCCAGCAGTGACAGCCTCTACTACTATGGCTACACCTTC,CASSDSLYYYGYTF
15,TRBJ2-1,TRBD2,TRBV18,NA,TGTGCCAGCTCACCTGGACTAGCGGGGTCCAATGAGCAGTTCTTC,CASSPGLAGSNEQFF
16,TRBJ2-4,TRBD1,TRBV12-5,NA,TGTGCTAGTGGTTTTTCGGGACAGCAAGCCAAAAACATTCAGTACTTC,CASGFSGQQAKNIQYF
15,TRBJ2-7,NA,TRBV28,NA,TGTGCCAGCAGTTCCCCCCGGGGGATCCGCTACGAGCAGTACTTC,CASSSPRGIRYEQYF